This TCR beta chain came from a study of a mutant IDH1 vaccine in newly diagnosed glioma. Study information: Prior therapy was radiotherapy, temozolomide, or both; most received both.

Time point denoted: week 23, last vaccination. Topical imiquimod was applied with each vaccine dose, which held 300 ug of mutant IDH1 20-mer peptide. Points on this clone: No antigen is known for it.

Generated by immunoSEQ multiplex PCR, the TCRdb table keeps only in-frame clones and is missing some. The repertoire holds 30,000 to 40,000 clones, with about four fifths as singletons. CDR1 is WSHSY and CDR2 is SAAADI in the germline V gene. The CDR3 has 10 residues. Trimming took off 6 bases at V and 3 bases at J, with 2 bases between the two ends. This receptor was obtained from a man aged 40-49 years with glioma. Here the sequenced sample was PBMCs, taken from a glioma patient whose treatment included an IDH1 peptide vaccine. The chain recombines TRBV10-2 with TRBJ2-5; D gene ambiguous. The CDR3 coding sequence is TGCGCCAGCAGGGAAGAGACCCAGTACTTC. Its translation is CASREETQYF.